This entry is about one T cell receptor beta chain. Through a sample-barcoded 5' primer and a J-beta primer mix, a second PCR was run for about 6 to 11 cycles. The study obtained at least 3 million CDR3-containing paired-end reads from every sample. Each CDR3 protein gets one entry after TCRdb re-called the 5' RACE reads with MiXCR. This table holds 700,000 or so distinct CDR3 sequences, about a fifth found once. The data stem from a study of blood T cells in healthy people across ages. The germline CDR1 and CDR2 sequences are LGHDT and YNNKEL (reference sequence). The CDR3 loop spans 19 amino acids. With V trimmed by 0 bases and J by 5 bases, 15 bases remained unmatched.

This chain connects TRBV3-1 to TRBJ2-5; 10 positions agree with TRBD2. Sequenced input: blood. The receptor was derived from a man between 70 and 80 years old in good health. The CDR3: CASSQDVASGGLYAETQYF. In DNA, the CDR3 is TGTGCCAGCAGCCAAGATGTCGCTAGCGGGGGCCTGTATGCGGAGACCCAGTACTTC.